Listed here are 11 T cell receptor beta chains from one sample, sequenced in a study of spatial heterogeneity in lung cancer. Noted time point: sample taken at primary tumor resection. Their antigens remain unidentified. TCRdb fed the 5' RACE reads into MiXCR, producing one record per CDR3 protein. The table includes around 7,400 distinct CDR3 sequences, approximately 7% detected once. The study's findings and limits: Expanded alpha and beta TCR counts within tumors tracked tumor mutation counts.

The sequencing used lung tumor tissue, collected at surgery. These receptors originate from a male donor with early-stage non-small cell lung cancer.

This clonotype was found many times. V usage is TRBV28 and J usage is TRBJ2-1; TRBD2 matches at 12 bases. CDR1 is MDHEN, CDR2 SYDVKM, per germline. The CDR3 spans 16 residues. V trimming: 3 bases; J trimming: 10 bases; junction bases outside the gene matches: 10. CDR3 region: CASSFHGLAGPLEQFF. DNA of the CDR3: TGTGCCAGCAGTTTCCATGGACTAGCGGGGCCCCTCGAGCAGTTCTTC.

This clonotype was found many times. V usage is TRBV20-1 and J usage is TRBJ2-1; maybe TRBD2 (6 bases). Trimming stripped 3 bases from V and 0 bases from J, with 12 bases between. The CDR3 is 15 residues long. CDR1 is DFQATT, CDR2 SNEGSKA, per germline (reference sequence). CDR3 DNA: TGCAGTGCTAGCCAGCAGCGGGTCTCCTACAATGAGCAGTTCTTC. Translated, it gives CSASQQRVSYNEQFF.

This clonotype is medium-sized (0.01 to 0.1%) by share. The chain combines TRBV12-3 or TRBV12-4 with TRBJ2-4, with 8 bases identical to TRBD1. This CDR3 has 13 residues. Trimming at V came to 6 bases and at J to 8 bases, leaving 6 bases not matched to a gene. The CDR3 DNA sequence: TGTGCCAGCAGCTTACAACAGGGGGACATTCAGTACTTC. This encodes CASSLQQGDIQYF.

Many counts were recorded for this clonotype. The chain carries TRBV9 and TRBJ2-3; the D gene could be TRBD1 or TRBD2 (5 bases each). Trimming stripped 5 bases from V and 4 bases from J, with 14 bases between. The germline gives CDR1 SGDLS, CDR2 YYNGEE. CDR3 length: 14 amino acids. The CDR3 coding sequence is TGTGCCAGCAGAGGGACCCAAGGGGCAGATACGCAGTATTTT. It is translated as CASRGTQGADTQYF.

This clonotype is medium-sized. This chain links TRBV12-3 or TRBV12-4 with TRBJ2-7; perhaps TRBD2 as D (6 bases). The V end lost 5 bases, the J end lost 5 bases, and 16 bases lay between the germline ends. This CDR3 comprises 14 residues. CDR3 residues: CASSPAGGIDEQYF. In nucleotides, the CDR3 is TGTGCCAGCAGTCCGGCAGGAGGGATCGACGAGCAGTACTTC.

This clonotype rates as medium-sized. This chain joins TRBV28 and TRBJ1-6, with 9 bases matching TRBD1. With 6 bases clipped from V and 2 bases from J, the junction kept 8 bases outside the gene matches. The CDR3 is 17 amino acids. Germline CDR1 is MDHEN and CDR2 is SYDVKM. The CDR3 coding sequence is TGTGCCAGCAGCCCAACACAGGGGGCCACCTATAATTCACCCCTCCACTTT. Amino acids: CASSPTQGATYNSPLHF.

In its sample, this clonotype was seen many times. The rearrangement joins TRBV20-1 to TRBJ2-3; possibly TRBD1 or TRBD2 for D (5 bases each). Trimming pared 2 bases from V and 2 bases from J, leaving 11 bases between. This CDR3 contains 14 residues. Germline lookup yields CDR1 DFQATT and CDR2 SNEGSKA (reference sequence). The CDR3 sequence: CSARRRGPTDTQYF. DNA for the CDR3: TGCAGTGCTAGACGACGGGGCCCCACAGATACGCAGTATTTT.

Sample share makes this clonotype medium-sized. The chain uses TRBV19 and TRBJ2-1, with 12 bases that match TRBD2. J gave up 5 bases and V 3 bases, and 5 bases lay outside the gene matches. This CDR3 has 16 residues. In germline, CDR1 is LNHDA, CDR2 SQIVND (reference sequence). The CDR3 spells CASSIRLAGADNEQFF. The DNA for the CDR3 is TGTGCCAGTAGTATCCGACTAGCGGGGGCCGACAATGAGCAGTTCTTC. The complete variable domain, with remaining parts taken from reference TRBV19 and TRBJ2-1, reads DGGITQSPKYLFRKEGQNVTLSCEQNLNHDAMYWYRQDPGQGLRLIYYSQIVNDFQKGDIAEGYSVSREKKESFPLTVTSAQKNPTAFYLCASSIRLAGADNEQFFGPGTRLTVL.

This clonotype was detected ten times or more. The CDR3 loop is CASRRKDRALTEQYF. The CDR3 DNA sequence: TGTGCCAGCAGGCGAAAGGACAGGGCTTTAACCGAGCAGTACTTC. The chain couples TRBV13 to TRBJ2-7, with 8 bases matching TRBD1. The CDR3 consists of 15 residues. Germline V CDR1 and CDR2: PRHDT, FYEKMQ (reference sequence). Trimming removed 6 bases from V and 6 bases from J; junction bases left unmatched: 13.

This clonotype is judged medium-sized (0.01 to 0.1%). The chain has TRBV7-8 and TRBJ2-2; D uncertain. Germline lookup yields CDR1 SGHVS and CDR2 FQNEAQ. V was trimmed by 3 bases and J by 1 base, leaving 12 bases between them. The CDR3 length is 16 residues. CDR3 DNA sequence: TGTGCCAGCAGCTTTCTCCGGGTCGTGAACACCGGGGAGCTGTTTTTT. This encodes CASSFLRVVNTGELFF.

Notes on this clonotype: It may be a read error: a sequence one base away is much more abundant. V gene TRBV20-1 combines with J gene TRBJ2-1, with 9 bases aligning to TRBD2. The CDR3 has 14 amino acids. Looked up from germline, CDR1 is DFQATT and CDR2 is SNEGSKA (reference sequence). The CDR3: CNASSGSTYNEQFF. For the CDR3, the DNA is TGCAATGCGAGTAGCGGGAGCACCTACAATGAGCAGTTCTTC.